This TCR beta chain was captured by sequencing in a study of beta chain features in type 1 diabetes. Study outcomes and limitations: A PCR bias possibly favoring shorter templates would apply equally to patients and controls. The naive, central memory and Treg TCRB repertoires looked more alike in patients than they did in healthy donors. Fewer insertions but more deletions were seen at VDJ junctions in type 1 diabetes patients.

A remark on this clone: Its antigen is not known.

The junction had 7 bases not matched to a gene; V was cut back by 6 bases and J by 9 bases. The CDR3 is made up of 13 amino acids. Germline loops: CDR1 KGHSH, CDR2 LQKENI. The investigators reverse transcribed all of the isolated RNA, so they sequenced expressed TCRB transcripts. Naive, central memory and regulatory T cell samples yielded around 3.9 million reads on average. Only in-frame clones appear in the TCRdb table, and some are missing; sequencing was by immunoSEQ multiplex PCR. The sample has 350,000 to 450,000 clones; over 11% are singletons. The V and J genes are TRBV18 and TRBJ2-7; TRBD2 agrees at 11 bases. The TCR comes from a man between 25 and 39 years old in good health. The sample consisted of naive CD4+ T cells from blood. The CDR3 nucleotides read TGTGCCAGCTCCATACTAGCGGGAGTGGGGCAGTACGTC. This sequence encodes CASSILAGVGQYV.